The subject of this entry is one TCR beta chain. Antigen unknown. 5'RACE, which relied on constant-segment primers, yielded TCR alpha and TCR beta cDNA libraries carrying sample barcodes and UMIs. Each CDR3 protein gets one entry after TCRdb re-called the 5' RACE reads with MiXCR. The table lists approximately 250,000 distinct CDR3 sequences, 16% of them singletons. This sample was taken from a study of T-cell memory formation after mild COVID-19. Whole-study results and caveats: Day 37-peaking second-wave clones had unconfirmed SARS-CoV-2 specificity.

This TCR was sampled from a man aged 18 to 30 who had mild COVID-19 (a few samples of this study predate the infection). Cell type and time point are not known. Sequenced sample: PBMCs or a T cell subset sorted from them (not recorded which).

CDR3 DNA: TGCAGTGCTACCGGGGCGGCAGATACGCAGTATTTT. Amino acid sequence: CSATGAADTQYF. This sequence joins TRBV20-1 and TRBJ2-3; D tentatively fits TRBD1 or TRBD2 (5 bases each). Trimming cost V 4 bases and J 4 bases, with 9 bases left between them. Germline loops: CDR1 DFQATT, CDR2 SNEGSKA (reference sequence). The CDR3 is 12 amino acids.